This T cell receptor (beta chain) emerged from a study of cytomegalovirus exposure and HLA in healthy donors. Overall study: From donors who were HLA-typed, an early data release held 80 million or so unique TCRs.

PCR involved 60 Vbeta and 13 Jbeta primers. Assay used: immunoSEQ multiplex PCR; TCRdb lists only in-frame clones, some missing. The sample carries about 160,000 clones, 68% recorded once. The TCR originated in a man in his fifties in good health and CMV-seronegative. The sequencing sample was made of PBMCs.

As DNA, the CDR3 is TGTGCCAGCAGTTTCCCGACAGTTTCGGACAAGTATGGCTACACCTTC. As protein: CASSFPTVSDKYGYTF. The chain couples TRBV28 to TRBJ1-2, with a tentative D call TRBD1 (5 bases). Looked up from germline, CDR1 is MDHEN and CDR2 is SYDVKM. Trimming left V 3 bases short and J 5 bases short, with 19 bases between. The CDR3 covers 16 residues.